A single T cell receptor beta chain is shown here with its context. The antigen it recognizes is unknown. Qualities for individual bases were not recorded, and no much larger clone is one base off. This specimen belongs to a study of Ad26.COV2.S vaccination and SARS-CoV-2 variants (dated by TCRdb to 2020 to 2022). Broadly, across the study: Vaccine-arm donors were drawn from COV1001, a multicentre, randomized, double-blind, placebo-controlled phase I-IIa trial of Ad26.COV2.S in healthy adults. Ad26.COV2.S was given intramuscularly at 5x10^10 or 1x10^11 viral particles, as a single shot or as two shots 56 days apart. TCRbeta repertoire sequencing served as the tool for gauging how specific and how broad the SARS-CoV-2-reactive T cell receptors were following Ad26.COV2.S vaccination. The TCR-sequenced set comprised about 32 samples: roughly 19 Ad26.COV2.S vaccine recipients, 5 placebo recipients and 8 SARS-CoV-2 convalescent individuals. Participants in the trial were split at random into five groups of five each, receiving low-dose or high-dose Ad26.COV2.S once or twice, or else placebo on both occasions. Blinding of investigators to trial group allocation was maintained during experiments and outcome assessment. Broader findings and caveats from the paper: The study was not powered to compare responses between vaccine doses or regimens. Vaccine and placebo recipients had comparable non-spike TCR breadth, which fits with the vaccine containing only spike. After vaccination, spike-specific CD8+ and CD4+ T cell responses were reported to show substantial breadth. Ad26.COV2.S recipients had higher spike-specific TCR breadth than placebo recipients (P = 0.0014). The authors noted that total T cell responses may have been underestimated by the TCR breadth and depth analyses.

What this sample's treatment or condition label stands for: 15 to 20 received Ad26.COV2.S at low or high dose, single or two shots; five or six received placebo; per-sample allocation not given. For vaccine and placebo recipients, the sequenced repertoires came from samples collected on day 63 after the first injection. In Cohort 1b, about 25 adults aged 18-55 years were enrolled at a single site in Boston, USA, between 29 July and 7 August 2020. Ad26.COV2.S consisted of a replication-incompetent adenovirus type 26 vector by which a prefusion-stabilized SARS-CoV-2 spike protein from the original Wuhan strain was expressed. The immunoSEQ Assay was used to sequence TCRbeta CDR3 regions. After extraction, genomic DNA underwent amplification by bias-controlled multiplex PCR, followed by high-throughput sequencing. The authors' pipeline ran thus. To quantify the absolute abundance of every unique TCRbeta CDR3 region, sequences were collapsed and filtered. T cell fraction was estimated by normalizing TCRbeta template counts to usable DNA, which was measured by amplifying reference genes present in all nucleated cells. Repertoire TCRs were annotated as SARS-CoV-2-specific by exact matching of V gene, CDR3 amino acid sequence and J gene to a known reactive TCR set. The reference SARS-CoV-2 TCR set was obtained from MIRA and was filtered for enrichment in COVID-19-positive ImmuneCODE repertoires, whereby public or cross-reactive TCRs were removed. Using the MIRA antigens, annotated TCRs were further analysed by specific ORF or by position within an ORF. Depth was the summed frequency of annotated unique rearrangements, while breadth was defined as annotated unique rearrangements over total unique productive rearrangements. Two-sided Wilcoxon rank-sum tests were applied when comparing TCR breadth between groups. TCRdb took over this immuneACCESS table, retaining in-frame rearrangements with V and J assigned. Such tables are incomplete; in checked studies, under half of the missing clones stem from an unresolved V gene, and the remainder is unexplained. V, J and clone size were drawn from that table, and D and trimming were deduced from the DNA. Present in this sample are about 470,000 clones, about 90% of which were seen just once. Around 4.2% of the sample is taken by the ten largest.

V is pruned by 7 bases and J by 0 bases, leaving 8 bases of the junction without a gene match. The germline V gene sets CDR1 to SGHRS and CDR2 to YFSETQ. Measured from the cysteine to the phenylalanine, the CDR3 is 15 residues long. Only CDR3 DNA remains: 45 bases, in frame from the first base. Here the chain combines TRBV5-1 and TRBJ2-3; 7 bases in the middle match TRBD2. This TCR was recovered from a person between 18 and 59 years old who received the Ad26.COV2.S COVID-19 vaccine or a placebo. Specimen: peripheral blood, collected in a trial of Ad26.COV2.S vaccine versus placebo. The DNA reads TGCGCCAGCCGTCTGGCGGGACTAAGCACAGATACGCAGTATTTT. It is translated as CASRLAGLSTDTQYF.